These 19 T cell receptor beta chains were all obtained from the same sample, sequenced in a study of T cells after yellow fever vaccination. TCRdb re-derived calls from the 5' RACE reads in MiXCR, one entry per CDR3 protein. The table lists under 600,000 distinct CDR3 sequences, roughly 13% of them singletons. Here the sequenced sample was PBMCs, taken on the day of the yellow fever booster vaccination. The receptors were sampled from a man under 40 who received the YFV17D yellow fever vaccine.

The genes are TRBV15 and TRBJ2-3, with TRBD2 identical over 11 bases. Germline CDR1 is LNHNV and CDR2 is YYDKDF (reference sequence). The J segment lost 0 bases and the V segment lost 0 bases, leaving 8 bases of the junction unmatched. This CDR3 is 19 amino acids long. The CDR3 DNA is TGTGCCACCAGCAGAGATAAAGGTAGCGGGAGGGCCAGCACAGATACGCAGTATTTT. Translation: CATSRDKGSGRASTDTQYF.

The chain carries TRBV21-1 and TRBJ1-1; TRBD1 is taken as the D call from the table, unchecked against the DNA. TRBV21-1 is recorded as a pseudogene. CDR3 length: 15 residues. The CDR3 sequence is CASSKRQGRNTEAFF. The CDR3 coding sequence is TGTGCCAGCAGCAAAAGACAGGGGCGAAACACTGAAGCTTTCTTT.

This clonotype was recorded many times. The J gene is TRBJ2-7, the V gene TRBV5-1; TRBD1 matches 7 bases. V lost 4 bases, J lost 0 bases, and 10 bases stayed unmatched. The CDR3 contains 16 residues. Looked up from germline, CDR1 is SGHRS and CDR2 is YFSETQ. The CDR3 region has the DNA TGCGCCAGCAGCCGGTACTCCGGGACAGTCTCCTACGAGCAGTACTTC. The encoded protein is CASSRYSGTVSYEQYF. The complete variable domain, with remaining parts taken from reference TRBV5-1 and TRBJ2-7, reads KAGVTQTPRYLIKTRGQQVTLSCSPISGHRSVSWYQQTPGQGLQFLFEYFSETQRNKGNFPGRFSGRQFSNSRSEMNVSTLELGDSALYLCASSRYSGTVSYEQYFGPGTRLTVT.

The V and J genes are TRBV5-1 and TRBJ2-6; D gene unclear. With 0 bases removed from V and 4 bases from J, the gap between germline ends came to 17 bases. Germline V gene lookup returns CDR1 SGHRS and CDR2 YFSETQ. The CDR3 totals 18 residues. CDR3 in amino acids: CASSLASPGSSGANVLTF. The CDR3 region has the DNA TGCGCCAGCAGCTTGGCAAGTCCCGGAAGCTCCGGGGCCAACGTCCTGACTTTC.

This chain joins TRBV28 and TRBJ1-1; D is unresolved. Between the trimmed V and J ends, which lost 5 bases and 8 bases, there was a span of 12 bases. From germline, CDR1 is MDHEN and CDR2 SYDVKM. The CDR3 sequence is 12 residues long. As DNA, the CDR3 is TGTGCCAGCAGTACTGCCCCTGAGGAAGCTTTCTTT. Its translation: CASSTAPEEAFF.

The chain carries TRBV7-2 and TRBJ2-5; 9 bases agree with TRBD2. With V trimmed by 3 bases and J by 8 bases, 1 base remained unmatched. The CDR3 runs 12 residues. CDR1 is SGHTA, CDR2 FQGNSA, per germline. The CDR3 sequence is CASSLLAGTQYF. In DNA, the CDR3 is TGTGCCAGCAGCTTGCTAGCGGGAACCCAGTACTTC.

This chain connects TRBV6-1 to TRBJ2-5; 7 bases are shared with TRBD1. The CDR3 has 14 residues. CDR1 MNHNS and CDR2 SASEGT come from the germline V gene. Trimming at V came to 6 bases and at J to 5 bases, leaving 9 bases not matched to a gene. The CDR3 DNA follows: TGTGCCAGCAGACCCGACAGGGTTGGGGAGACCCAGTACTTC. Its protein is CASRPDRVGETQYF.

This clonotype was detected ten times or more. This chain connects TRBV20-1 to TRBJ2-3; no clear D. V lost 5 bases and J 6 bases, leaving 18 bases between the germline ends. CDR1 and CDR2 from the germline V gene are DFQATT and SNEGSKA (reference sequence). The CDR3 is 14 amino acids. CDR3 loop: CSADWVGLRDTQYF. CDR3 DNA sequence: TGCAGTGCTGACTGGGTGGGTTTAAGGGATACGCAGTATTTT.

The chain has TRBV5-1 and TRBJ1-6; D is unclear. The germline V gene has CDR1 SGHRS and CDR2 YFSETQ. The CDR3 extends over 14 amino acids. Trimming took off 0 bases at V and 7 bases at J, with 8 bases between the two ends. CDR3 DNA: TGCGCCAGCAGCTTGGGAGGCCCCAATTCACCCCTCCACTTT. This translates into CASSLGGPNSPLHF. The full variable domain, completed using reference TRBV5-1 and TRBJ1-6, is KAGVTQTPRYLIKTRGQQVTLSCSPISGHRSVSWYQQTPGQGLQFLFEYFSETQRNKGNFPGRFSGRQFSNSRSEMNVSTLELGDSALYLCASSLGGPNSPLHFGNGTRLTVT.

This clonotype was detected a few times. V and J are TRBV29-1 and TRBJ2-3; no clear D. The CDR3 runs 12 residues. Per the germline V gene, CDR1 is SQVTM and CDR2 is ANQGSEA. The V gene lost 8 bases and the J gene lost 6 bases, with 15 bases spanning the gap. The CDR3 bases are TGCAGCATCGTAGGGATTTCCGATACGCAGTATTTT. Protein product: CSIVGISDTQYF.

There are a few counts of this clonotype. This rearrangement joins TRBV7-2 to TRBJ2-1, with a possible D match to TRBD2 (6 bases). Germline values: CDR1 SGHTA, CDR2 FQGNSA. Trimming pared 6 bases from V and 4 bases from J, leaving 19 bases between. The CDR3 spans 16 residues. The CDR3 protein is CASSEKRGTVYNEQFF. The DNA for the CDR3 is TGTGCCAGCAGTGAAAAACGGGGGACGGTATACAATGAGCAGTTCTTC.

This clonotype turned up a few times. V is TRBV5-1 and J is TRBJ2-1; 7 bases align to TRBD1. The germline CDR1 and CDR2 sequences are SGHRS and YFSETQ. Trimming removed 8 bases from V and 8 bases from J; junction bases left unmatched: 10. The CDR3 has 13 residues. The CDR3: CASSGQPDHEQFF. CDR3 nucleotide sequence: TGCGCCAGTTCGGGACAGCCCGACCATGAGCAGTTCTTC. The variable domain in full, completed from reference TRBV5-1 and TRBJ2-1, reads KAGVTQTPRYLIKTRGQQVTLSCSPISGHRSVSWYQQTPGQGLQFLFEYFSETQRNKGNFPGRFSGRQFSNSRSEMNVSTLELGDSALYLCASSGQPDHEQFFGPGTRLTVL.

This clonotype occurred a few times. This sequence joins TRBV24-1 and TRBJ2-1; no clear D. Germline CDR1 reads KGHDR; CDR2 reads SFDVKD. Trimming cost V 7 bases and J 0 bases, with 12 bases left between them. The CDR3 sequence is 15 residues long. As DNA, the CDR3 is TGTGCCACCAGCCGAGGCTCCAGCTCCTACAATGAGCAGTTCTTC. Its protein is CATSRGSSSYNEQFF.

The J gene is TRBJ2-1, the V gene TRBV7-2; maybe TRBD1 (6 bases). Germline V lookup: CDR1 SGHTA, CDR2 FQGNSA. V lost 10 bases to trimming and J lost 2 bases, with 12 bases between them. The CDR3 consists of 13 residues. CDR3 nucleotides: TGTGCCATCATGGGACACCCCTACAATGAGCAGTTCTTC. Translation gives CAIMGHPYNEQFF.

In its sample, this clonotype was seen a few times. Here the CDR3 reads CASSETSGGFTGELFF. CDR3 nucleotide sequence: TGTGCCAGCAGCGAGACTAGCGGGGGCTTCACCGGGGAGCTGTTTTTT. V is TRBV9 and J is TRBJ2-2; 12 bases align to TRBD2. The CDR3 spans 16 residues. The junction had 4 bases not matched to a gene; V was cut back by 3 bases and J by 4 bases. The germline CDR1 and CDR2 sequences are SGDLS and YYNGEE.

V usage is TRBV6-1 and J usage is TRBJ2-3; D is possibly TRBD2 (6 bases). From germline, CDR1 is MNHNS and CDR2 SASEGT. The CDR3 is 16 amino acids. The germline V and J ends were trimmed by 8 bases and 4 bases, with 22 bases remaining between them. CDR3 sequence: CASRNSGPRGADTQYF. CDR3 nucleotide sequence: TGTGCCAGCCGGAACAGCGGGCCGCGGGGAGCAGATACGCAGTATTTT.

There are a few counts of this clonotype. This chain links TRBV7-2 with TRBJ2-1; D is perhaps TRBD1 or TRBD2 (5 bases each). Germline V gives CDR1 SGHTA, CDR2 FQGNSA. V was pared by 5 bases and J by 2 bases, with 16 bases between. CDR3 length equals 16 residues. This chain's CDR3 is CASSKGPASPYNEQFF. The CDR3 region has the DNA TGTGCCAGCAGCAAGGGACCGGCATCGCCCTACAATGAGCAGTTCTTC. The full variable domain, rest sourced from reference TRBV7-2 and TRBJ2-1, is GAGVSQSPSNKVTEKGKDVELRCDPISGHTALYWYRQSLGQGLEFLIYFQGNSAPDKSGLPSDRFSAERTGGSVSTLTIQRTQQEDSAVYLCASSKGPASPYNEQFFGPGTRLTVL.

This clonotype was observed a handful of times. This chain joins TRBV7-2 and TRBJ2-2, with 8 bases identical to TRBD1. V gave up 6 bases and J gave up 2 bases; unmatched junction bases: 5. Germline CDR1 SGHTA, CDR2 FQGNSA. CDR3 length equals 15 residues. This chain's CDR3 is CASSYGTGNTGELFF. Written as DNA, the CDR3 is TGTGCCAGCAGTTACGGGACAGGAAACACCGGGGAGCTGTTTTTT.

The chain has TRBV2 and TRBJ2-5; D gene unclear. This CDR3 is built from 14 residues. Germline V gene data show CDR1 as SNHLY and CDR2 as FYNNEI. V was pared by 8 bases and J by 0 bases, with 13 bases between. The CDR3 region is CASSQRSNQETQYF. DNA for the CDR3: TGTGCCAGCTCTCAGCGAAGTAACCAAGAGACCCAGTACTTC.